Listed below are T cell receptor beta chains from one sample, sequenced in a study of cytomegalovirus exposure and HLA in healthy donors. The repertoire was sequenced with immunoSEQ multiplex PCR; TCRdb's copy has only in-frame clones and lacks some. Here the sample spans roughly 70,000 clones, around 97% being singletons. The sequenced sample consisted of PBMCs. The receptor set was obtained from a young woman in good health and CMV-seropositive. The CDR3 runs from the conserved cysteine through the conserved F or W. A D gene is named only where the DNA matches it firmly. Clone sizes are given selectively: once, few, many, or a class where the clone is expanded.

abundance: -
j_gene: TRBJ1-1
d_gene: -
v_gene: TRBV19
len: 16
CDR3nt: TGTGCCAGTAGTTACGACCCAGGGAGGGGGGACACTGAAGCTTTCTTT
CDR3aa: CASSYDPGRGDTEAFF

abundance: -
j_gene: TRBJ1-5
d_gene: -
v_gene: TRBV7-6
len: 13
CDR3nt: TGTGCCAGCAGCGCCGGGGGGGGTCAGCCCCAGCATTTT
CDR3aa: CASSAGGGQPQHF

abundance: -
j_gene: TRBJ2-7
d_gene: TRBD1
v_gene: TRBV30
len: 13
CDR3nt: TGTGCCTGGAGCGAGGGGGCTGGCTACGAGCAGTACTTC
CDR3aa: CAWSEGAGYEQYF

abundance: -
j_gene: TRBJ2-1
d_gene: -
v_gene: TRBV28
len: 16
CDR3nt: TGTGCCAGCAGTTTTTGGTCGACAGCCTCCTACAATGAGCAGTTCTTC
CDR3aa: CASSFWSTASYNEQFF

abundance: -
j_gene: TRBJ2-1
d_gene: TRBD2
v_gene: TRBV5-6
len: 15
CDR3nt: TGTGCCAGCAGCTTGGATGCGGGAGGAGACAATGAGCAGTTCTTC
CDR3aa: CASSLDAGGDNEQFF

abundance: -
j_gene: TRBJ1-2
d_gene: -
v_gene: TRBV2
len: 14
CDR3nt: TGTGCCAGCAATCAAGCCCCCACCACAATCGGCTACACCTTC
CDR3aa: CASNQAPTTIGYTF

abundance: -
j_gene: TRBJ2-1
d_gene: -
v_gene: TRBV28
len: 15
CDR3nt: TGTGCCAGCAGTTACGGCACCGCGGGGAAGGGTGAGCAGTTCTTC
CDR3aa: CASSYGTAGKGEQFF

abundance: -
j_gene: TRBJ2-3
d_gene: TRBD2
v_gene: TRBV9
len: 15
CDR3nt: TGTGCCAGCAGTGGGGATAGCGGGAGTGCAGATACGCAGTATTTT
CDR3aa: CASSGDSGSADTQYF

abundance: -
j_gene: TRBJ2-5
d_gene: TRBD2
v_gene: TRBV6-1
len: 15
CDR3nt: TGTGCCAGCAGTGAAGGCGGGGGGGGCTGGGAGACCCAGTACTTC
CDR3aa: CASSEGGGGWETQYF

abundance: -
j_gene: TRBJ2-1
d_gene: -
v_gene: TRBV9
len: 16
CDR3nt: TGTGCCAGCAGCGTAGACGGAGGGGAATACTACAATGAGCAGTTCTTC
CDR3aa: CASSVDGGEYYNEQFF

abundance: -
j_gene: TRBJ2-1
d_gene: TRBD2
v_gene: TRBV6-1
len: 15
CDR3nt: TGTGCCAGCAGTGATGAAGCGGGAGGGCCTAATGAGCAGTTCTTC
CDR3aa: CASSDEAGGPNEQFF

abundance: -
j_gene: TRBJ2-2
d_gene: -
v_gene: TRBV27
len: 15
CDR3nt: TGTGCCAGCAGTTTAGCAGTCTCCGATTCCGGGGAGCTGTTTTTT
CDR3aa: CASSLAVSDSGELFF

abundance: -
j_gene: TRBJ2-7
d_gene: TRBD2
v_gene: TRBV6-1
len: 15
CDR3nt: TGTGCCAGCAGTGAGCCAGCGGGACTCACCTACGAGCAGTACTTC
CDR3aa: CASSEPAGLTYEQYF

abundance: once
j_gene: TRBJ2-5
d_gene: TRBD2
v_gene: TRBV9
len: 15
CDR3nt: TGTGCCAGCAGCGTAGTAGCGGGAGTGGGAGAGACCCAGTACTTC
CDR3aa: CASSVVAGVGETQYF

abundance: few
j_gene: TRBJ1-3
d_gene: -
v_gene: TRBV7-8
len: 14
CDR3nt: TGTGCCAGCAGCTTTCAGGGAACAAGAAACACCATATATTTT
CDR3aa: CASSFQGTRNTIYF

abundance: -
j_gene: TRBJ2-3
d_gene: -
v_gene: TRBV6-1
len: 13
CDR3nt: TGTGCCAGCAGTGGCGACAGAGGAGATACGCAGTATTTT
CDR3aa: CASSGDRGDTQYF

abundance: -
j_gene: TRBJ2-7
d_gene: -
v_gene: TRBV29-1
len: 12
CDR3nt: TGCAGCGTTGAAACAGGTTCCTACGAGCAGTACTTC
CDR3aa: CSVETGSYEQYF

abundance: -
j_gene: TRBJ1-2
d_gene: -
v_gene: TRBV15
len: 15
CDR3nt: TGTGCCACCAGAGACATCGGTAGGGGGATTTATGGCTACACCTTC
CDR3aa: CATRDIGRGIYGYTF

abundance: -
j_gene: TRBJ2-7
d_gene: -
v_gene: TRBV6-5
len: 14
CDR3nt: TGTGCCAGCAGCCCCGCCGGGAGTTCCTACGAGCAGTACTTC
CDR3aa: CASSPAGSSYEQYF

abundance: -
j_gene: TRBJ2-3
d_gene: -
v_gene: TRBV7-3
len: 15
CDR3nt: TGTGCCAGCAGCCGTAATGGGGCTTACACAGATACGCAGTATTTT
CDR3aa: CASSRNGAYTDTQYF

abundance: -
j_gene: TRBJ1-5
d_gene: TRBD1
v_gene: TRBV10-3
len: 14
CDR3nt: TGTGCCATCAGTGGACAGGGGGGCAATCAGCCCCAGCATTTT
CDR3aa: CAISGQGGNQPQHF

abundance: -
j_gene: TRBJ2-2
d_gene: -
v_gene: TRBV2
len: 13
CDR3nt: TGTGCCAGCAAGTCTAGCCCCACCGGGGAGCTGTTTTTT
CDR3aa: CASKSSPTGELFF

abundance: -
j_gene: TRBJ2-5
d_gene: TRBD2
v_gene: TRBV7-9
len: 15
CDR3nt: TGTGCCAGCACCCAAGGGACTAGCGGGAAAGAGACCCAGTACTTC
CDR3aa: CASTQGTSGKETQYF

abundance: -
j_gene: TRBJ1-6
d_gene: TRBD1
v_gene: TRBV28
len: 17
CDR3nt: TGTGCCAGCAGTTTTGGGTCGACAGGGGGAAATAATTCACCCCTCCACTTT
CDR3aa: CASSFGSTGGNNSPLHF

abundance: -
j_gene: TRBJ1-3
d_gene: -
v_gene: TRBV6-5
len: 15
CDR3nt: TGTGCCAGCAGTTACTCGATGCAGGGGAGAAACACCATATATTTT
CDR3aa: CASSYSMQGRNTIYF

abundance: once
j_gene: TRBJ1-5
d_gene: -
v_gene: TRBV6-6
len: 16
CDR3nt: TGTGCCAGCAGTCTCTCTATCACTGTTAGCAATCAGCCCCAGCATTTT
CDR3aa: CASSLSITVSNQPQHF

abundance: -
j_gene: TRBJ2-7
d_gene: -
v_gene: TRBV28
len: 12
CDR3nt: TGTGCCAGCAGACATGGCCTCTACGAGCAGTACTTC
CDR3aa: CASRHGLYEQYF

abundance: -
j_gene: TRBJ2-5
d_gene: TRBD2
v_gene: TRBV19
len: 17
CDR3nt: TGTGCCAGTACCCCAACTAGCGGGAGCTTAAACGTAGAGACCCAGTACTTC
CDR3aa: CASTPTSGSLNVETQYF